Presented here are 3 T cell receptor beta chains from one specimen sequenced in a study of T cell responses to AZD1222 COVID-19 vaccine. Measured with immunoSEQ multiplex PCR; TCRdb has only the in-frame clones, and not every one. The sample records under 170,000 clones, more than 85% being singletons. Source: peripheral blood, taken 28 days after the second AZD1222 dose. The receptor source for this set is an adult who received the AZD1222 COVID-19 vaccine.

The CDR3, as DNA: TGTGCCAGCAGCCTGGCAGGGCTAGAAAAACTGTTTTTT. Encoded protein: CASSLAGLEKLFF. The gene calls are TRBV11-3 and TRBJ1-4; perhaps TRBD1 as D (5 bases). V lost 5 bases, J lost 8 bases, and 12 bases lay in between. The CDR3 runs to 13 residues. CDR1 and CDR2 from the germline V gene are SGHNT and YENEEA.

On this clone: One end of the junction fails to match germline, which may point to a read error. The genes are TRBV28 and TRBJ2-7; a weak D match, TRBD1 (5 bases). Germline V CDR1 and CDR2: MDHEN, SYDVKM. The CDR3 totals 15 residues. In DNA form, the CDR3 reads TGTGCCAGCAGCTTATATCAGGGTGGGTCCTACGAGCAGTACTTC. It encodes CASSLYQGGSYEQYF.

This CDR3 reads CASRGRLLAKNIQYF. CDR3 DNA sequence: TGTGCCAGTCGGGGCCGGCTGTTAGCCAAAAACATTCAGTACTTC. The chain carries TRBV18 and TRBJ2-4, with D possibly called TRBD1 or TRBD2 (5 bases each). CDR3 length equals 15 residues. Per the germline V gene, CDR1 is KGHSH and CDR2 is LQKENI. Trimming took 9 bases from V and 0 from J, leaving 15 bases between them.